Reported below is one TCR beta chain. This entry comes from a study of T cell changes during pregnancy in multiple sclerosis. The CDR3 totals 12 residues. Germline loops: CDR1 ENHRY, CDR2 SYGVKD. Between the trimmed V and J ends, which lost 2 bases and 5 bases, there was a span of 6 bases. Method: immunoSEQ multiplex PCR; TCRdb's copy keeps in-frame clones and lacks some. The table lists around 57,000 clones, 80% to 90% of them singletons, with around 2.3% in the top ten. V and J are TRBV10-3 and TRBJ1-2; no reliable D call. Material: peripheral blood, obtained in the first trimester of pregnancy. This receptor was obtained from a female donor with multiple sclerosis, enrolled in a pregnancy study. As DNA, the CDR3 is TGTGCCATCAGTGAGGAGAGATATGGCTACACCTTC. Translation: CAISEERYGYTF.